Here is one TCR beta chain with its context. Its antigen is unknown. The library was made from cDNA and included unique molecular identifiers. A single record per CDR3 protein comes from TCRdb applying MiXCR to the PCR reads. Among under 900,000 distinct CDR3 sequences, approximately 53% were seen once, and the ten largest hold 4% to 5.5%. The CDR3 is 15 residues long. Per germline, CDR1 DFQATT and CDR2 SNEGSKA (reference sequence). The ends lost 6 bases at V and 7 bases at J; junction bases unmatched: 16. These data are taken from a study of post-analysis software for immune sequencing data. Notes on the study in general: Significantly lower normalized Chao1 diversity was seen in multiple sclerosis patients than in controls. In patients, roughly 5 TRBV segments were more frequent than in controls, with TRBV5-6, TRBV5-1 and TRBV20-1 among them.

Sequencing was performed on blood. V is TRBV20-1 and J is TRBJ1-2; 8 positions match TRBD1. The clonotype comes from a girl aged 5 to 17 with multiple sclerosis. This chain's CDR3 is CSAASKDREGRGYTF. Written as DNA, the CDR3 is TGCAGTGCAGCCAGCAAGGACAGGGAGGGTCGTGGCTACACCTTC.